This TCR beta chain originates from a study of cytomegalovirus exposure and HLA in healthy donors. Whole-study context: A prior study identified 117 million unique TCR beta sequences from roughly 180 million T cells.

The PCR used 60 Vbeta and 13 Jbeta primers. TCRdb's copy holds only in-frame clones and misses some; the assay was immunoSEQ multiplex PCR. The table includes about 110,000 clones, 55% to 75% detected once. As for this clone: The antigen remains undetermined.

From germline, CDR1 is SGHRS and CDR2 YFSETQ. CDR3 length: 15 residues. Trimming stripped 3 bases from V and 2 bases from J, with 13 bases between. Study-wide findings and caveats: It was reported in a later analysis that an Asian-associated ancestry cluster showed fewer N-insertions than the roughly 670-donor mean.

This chain joins TRBV5-1 and TRBJ2-3, with D tentatively TRBD2 (6 bases). This clonotype was sampled from a man in his thirties or forties in good health and CMV-seropositive. The sample taken for sequencing was PBMCs. CDR3 sequence reads: CASSSGPGVTDTQYF. The CDR3 DNA sequence: TGCGCCAGCAGCTCCGGGCCGGGGGTCACAGATACGCAGTATTTT. The full variable domain, rest sourced from reference TRBV5-1 and TRBJ2-3, is KAGVTQTPRYLIKTRGQQVTLSCSPISGHRSVSWYQQTPGQGLQFLFEYFSETQRNKGNFPGRFSGRQFSNSRSEMNVSTLELGDSALYLCASSSGPGVTDTQYFGPGTRLTVL.